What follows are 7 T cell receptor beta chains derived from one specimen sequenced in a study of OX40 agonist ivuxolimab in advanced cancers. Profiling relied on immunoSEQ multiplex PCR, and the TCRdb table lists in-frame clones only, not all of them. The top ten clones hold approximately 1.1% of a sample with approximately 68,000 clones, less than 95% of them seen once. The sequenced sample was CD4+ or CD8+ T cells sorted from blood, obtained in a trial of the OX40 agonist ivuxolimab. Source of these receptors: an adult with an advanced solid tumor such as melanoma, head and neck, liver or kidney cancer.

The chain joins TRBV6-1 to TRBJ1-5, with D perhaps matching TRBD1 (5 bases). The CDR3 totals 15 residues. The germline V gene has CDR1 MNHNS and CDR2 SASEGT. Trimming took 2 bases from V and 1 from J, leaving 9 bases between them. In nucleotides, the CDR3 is TGTGCCAGCAGTGAAAGCCCAGGGAGCAATCAGCCCCAGCATTTT. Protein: CASSESPGSNQPQHF.

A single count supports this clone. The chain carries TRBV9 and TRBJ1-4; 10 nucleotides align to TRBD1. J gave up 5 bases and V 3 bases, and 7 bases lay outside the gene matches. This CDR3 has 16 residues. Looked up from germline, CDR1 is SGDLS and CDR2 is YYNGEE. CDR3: CASSARTGQGNEKLFF. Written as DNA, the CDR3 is TGTGCCAGCAGCGCTCGAACGGGACAGGGGAATGAAAAACTGTTTTTT. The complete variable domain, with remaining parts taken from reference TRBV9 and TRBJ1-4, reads DSGVTQTPKHLITATGQRVTLRCSPRSGDLSVYWYQQSLDQGLQFLIQYYNGEERAKGNILERFSAQQFPDLHSELNLSSLELGDSALYFCASSARTGQGNEKLFFGSGTQLSVL.

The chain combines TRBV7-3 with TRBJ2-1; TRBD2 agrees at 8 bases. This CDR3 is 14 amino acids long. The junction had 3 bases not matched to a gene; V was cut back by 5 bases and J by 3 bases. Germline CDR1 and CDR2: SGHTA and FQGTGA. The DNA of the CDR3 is TGTGCCAGCAGCACCAGCGGGGGCTACAATGAGCAGTTCTTC. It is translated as CASSTSGGYNEQFF.

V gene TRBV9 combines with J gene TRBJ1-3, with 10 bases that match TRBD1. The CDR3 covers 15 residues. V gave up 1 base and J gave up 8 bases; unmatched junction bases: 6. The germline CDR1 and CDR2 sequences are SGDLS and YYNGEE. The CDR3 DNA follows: TGTGCCAGCAGCGTATCGGGACAGGGGTTGGACACCATATATTTT. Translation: CASSVSGQGLDTIYF.

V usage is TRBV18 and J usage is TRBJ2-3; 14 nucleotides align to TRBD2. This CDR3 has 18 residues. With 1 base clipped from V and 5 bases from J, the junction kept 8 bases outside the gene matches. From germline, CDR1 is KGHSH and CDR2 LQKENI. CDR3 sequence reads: CASSPQEAGLAGEDTQYF. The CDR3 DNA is TGTGCCAGCTCACCACAAGAGGCGGGACTAGCGGGAGAAGATACGCAGTATTTT.

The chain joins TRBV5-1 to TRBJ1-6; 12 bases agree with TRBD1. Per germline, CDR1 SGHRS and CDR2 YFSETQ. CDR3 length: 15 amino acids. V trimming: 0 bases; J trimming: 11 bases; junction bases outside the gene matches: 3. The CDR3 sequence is CASSLAGTGGPPLHF. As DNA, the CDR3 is TGCGCCAGCAGCTTGGCCGGGACAGGGGGCCCACCCCTCCACTTT.

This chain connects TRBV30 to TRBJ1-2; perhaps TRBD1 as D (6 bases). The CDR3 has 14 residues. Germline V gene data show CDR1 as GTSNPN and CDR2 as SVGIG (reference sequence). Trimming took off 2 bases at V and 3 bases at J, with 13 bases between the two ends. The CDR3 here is CAWSSTGRYYGYTF. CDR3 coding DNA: TGTGCCTGGAGTTCCACAGGGAGATACTATGGCTACACCTTC.